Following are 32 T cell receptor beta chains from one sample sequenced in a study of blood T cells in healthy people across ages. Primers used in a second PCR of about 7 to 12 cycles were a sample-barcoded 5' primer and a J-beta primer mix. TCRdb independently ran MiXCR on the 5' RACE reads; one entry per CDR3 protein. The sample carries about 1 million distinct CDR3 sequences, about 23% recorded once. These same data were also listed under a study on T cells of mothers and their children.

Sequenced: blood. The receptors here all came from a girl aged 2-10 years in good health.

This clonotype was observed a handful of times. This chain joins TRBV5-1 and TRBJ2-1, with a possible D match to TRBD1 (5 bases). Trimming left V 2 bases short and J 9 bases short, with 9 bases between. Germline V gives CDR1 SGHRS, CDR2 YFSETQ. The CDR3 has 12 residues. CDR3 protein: CASSFWGTEQFF. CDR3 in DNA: TGCGCCAGCAGCTTCTGGGGCACTGAGCAGTTCTTC.

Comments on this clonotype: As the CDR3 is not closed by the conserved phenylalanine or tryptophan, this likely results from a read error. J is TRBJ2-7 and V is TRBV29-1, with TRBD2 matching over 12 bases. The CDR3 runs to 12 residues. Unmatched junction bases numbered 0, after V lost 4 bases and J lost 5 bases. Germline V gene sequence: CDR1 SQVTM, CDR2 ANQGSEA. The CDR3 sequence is CSVGLAGDEQYS. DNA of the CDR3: TGCAGCGTTGGACTAGCGGGAGACGAGCAGTACTCC.

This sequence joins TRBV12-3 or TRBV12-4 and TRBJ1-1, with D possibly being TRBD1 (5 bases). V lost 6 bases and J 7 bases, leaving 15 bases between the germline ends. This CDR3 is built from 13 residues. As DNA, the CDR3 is TGTGCCAGCAGCCCGGGACCTGACATTGAAGCTTTCTTT. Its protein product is CASSPGPDIEAFF.

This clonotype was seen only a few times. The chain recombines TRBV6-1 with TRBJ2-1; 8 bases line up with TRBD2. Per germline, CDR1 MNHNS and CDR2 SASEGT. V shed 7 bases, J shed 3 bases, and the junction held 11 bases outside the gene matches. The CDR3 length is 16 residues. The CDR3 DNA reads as TGTGCCAGCATGGGGATAAGCGGGAGCGACTACAATGAGCAGTTCTTC. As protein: CASMGISGSDYNEQFF.

This chain's CDR3 is CASSQTSGDKNIQYF. The CDR3 DNA sequence: TGTGCCAGCAGCCAAACTAGCGGGGACAAAAACATTCAGTACTTC. The V call is TRBV3-1, the J call TRBJ2-4, with 10 bases aligning to TRBD2. CDR3 length: 15 residues. The J segment lost 3 bases and the V segment lost 2 bases, leaving 1 base of the junction unmatched. Germline V gene sequence: CDR1 LGHDT, CDR2 YNNKEL (reference sequence).

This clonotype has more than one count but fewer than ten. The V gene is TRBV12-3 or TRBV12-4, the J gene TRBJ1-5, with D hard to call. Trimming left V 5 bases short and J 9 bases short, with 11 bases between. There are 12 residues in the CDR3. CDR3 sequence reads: CASSLLWVPQHF. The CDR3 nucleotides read TGTGCCAGCAGTCTCCTCTGGGTGCCCCAGCATTTT.

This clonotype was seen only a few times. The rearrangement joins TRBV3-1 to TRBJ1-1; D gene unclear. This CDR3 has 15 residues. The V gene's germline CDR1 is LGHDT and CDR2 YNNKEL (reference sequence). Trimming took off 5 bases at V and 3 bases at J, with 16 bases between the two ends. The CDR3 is CASSTDRRPDTEAFF. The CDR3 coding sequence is TGTGCCAGCAGCACGGACCGGAGACCTGACACTGAAGCTTTCTTT.

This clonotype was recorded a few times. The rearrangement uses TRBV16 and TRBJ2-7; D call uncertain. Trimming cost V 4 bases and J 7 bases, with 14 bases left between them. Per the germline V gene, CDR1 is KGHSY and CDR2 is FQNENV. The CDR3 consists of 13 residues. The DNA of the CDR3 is TGTGCCAGCAGCCCCTCCCCGCTCAGAGAGCAGTACTTC. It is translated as CASSPSPLREQYF. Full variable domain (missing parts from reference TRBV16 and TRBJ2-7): GEEVAQTPKHLVRGEGQKAKLYCAPIKGHSYVFWYQQVLKNEFKFLISFQNENVFDETGMPKERFSAKCLPNSPCSLEIQATKLEDSAVYFCASSPSPLREQYFGPGTRLTVT.

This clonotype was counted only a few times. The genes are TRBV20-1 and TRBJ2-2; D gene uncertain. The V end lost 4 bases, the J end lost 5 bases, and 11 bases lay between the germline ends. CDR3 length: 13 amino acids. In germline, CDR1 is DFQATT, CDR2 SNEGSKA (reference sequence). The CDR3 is CSATEGRTGELFF. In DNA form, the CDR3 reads TGCAGTGCTACCGAAGGCCGAACCGGGGAGCTGTTTTTT.

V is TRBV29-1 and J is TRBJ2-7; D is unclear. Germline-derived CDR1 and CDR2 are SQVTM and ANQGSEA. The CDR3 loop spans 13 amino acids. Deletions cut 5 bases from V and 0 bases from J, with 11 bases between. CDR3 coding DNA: TGCAGCGTTTACGCTCGGTCCTCCTACGAGCAGTACTTC. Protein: CSVYARSSYEQYF.

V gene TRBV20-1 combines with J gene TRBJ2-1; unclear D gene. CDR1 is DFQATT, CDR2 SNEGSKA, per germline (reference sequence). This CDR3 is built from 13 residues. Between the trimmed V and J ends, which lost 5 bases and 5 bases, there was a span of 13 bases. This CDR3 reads CSAPPEIHNEQFF. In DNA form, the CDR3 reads TGCAGTGCTCCCCCGGAGATACACAATGAGCAGTTCTTC.

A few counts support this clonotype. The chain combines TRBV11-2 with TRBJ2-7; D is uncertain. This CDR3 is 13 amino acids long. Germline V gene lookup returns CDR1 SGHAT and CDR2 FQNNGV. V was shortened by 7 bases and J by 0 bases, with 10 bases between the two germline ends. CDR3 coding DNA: TGTGCCAGCATAAACCCAAACTCCTACGAGCAGTACTTC. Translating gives CASINPNSYEQYF.

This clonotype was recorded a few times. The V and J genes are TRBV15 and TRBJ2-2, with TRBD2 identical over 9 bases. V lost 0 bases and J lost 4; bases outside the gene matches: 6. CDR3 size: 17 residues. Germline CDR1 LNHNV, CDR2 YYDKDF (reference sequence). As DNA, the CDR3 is TGTGCCACCAGCAGAGATATAACTAGCGGGCCCACCGGGGAGCTGTTTTTT. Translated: CATSRDITSGPTGELFF. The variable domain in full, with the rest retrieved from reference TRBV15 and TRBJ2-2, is DAMVIQNPRYQVTQFGKPVTLSCSQTLNHNVMYWYQQKSSQAPKLLFHYYDKDFNNEADTPDNFQSRRPNTSFCFLDIRSPGLGDTAMYLCATSRDITSGPTGELFFGEGSRLTVL.

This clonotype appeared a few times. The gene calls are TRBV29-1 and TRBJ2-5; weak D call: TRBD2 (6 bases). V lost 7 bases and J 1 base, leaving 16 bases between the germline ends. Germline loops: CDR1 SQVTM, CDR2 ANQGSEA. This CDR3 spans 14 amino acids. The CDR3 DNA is TGCAGCGGTATTGGGGGGAATCTCCAAGAGACCCAGTACTTC. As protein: CSGIGGNLQETQYF.

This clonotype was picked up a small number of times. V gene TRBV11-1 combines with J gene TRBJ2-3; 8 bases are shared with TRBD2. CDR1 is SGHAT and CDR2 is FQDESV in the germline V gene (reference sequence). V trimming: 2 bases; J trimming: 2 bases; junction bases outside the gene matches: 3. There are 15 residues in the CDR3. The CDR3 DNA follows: TGTGCCAGCAGCTTATTCGGGGGGGACACAGATACGCAGTATTTT. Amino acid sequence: CASSLFGGDTDTQYF.

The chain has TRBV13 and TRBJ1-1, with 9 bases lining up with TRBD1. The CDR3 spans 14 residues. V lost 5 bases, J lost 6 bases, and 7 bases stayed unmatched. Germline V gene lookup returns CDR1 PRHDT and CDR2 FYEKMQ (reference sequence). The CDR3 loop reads CASSTGQGIPEAFF. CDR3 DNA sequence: TGTGCCAGCAGCACGGGACAGGGAATTCCTGAAGCTTTCTTT.

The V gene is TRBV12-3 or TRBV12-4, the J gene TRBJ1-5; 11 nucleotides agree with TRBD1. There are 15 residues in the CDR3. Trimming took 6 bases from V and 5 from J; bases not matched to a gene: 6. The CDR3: CASRPGTGGDQPQHF. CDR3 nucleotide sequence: TGTGCCAGCAGACCTGGGACAGGGGGGGATCAGCCCCAGCATTTT.

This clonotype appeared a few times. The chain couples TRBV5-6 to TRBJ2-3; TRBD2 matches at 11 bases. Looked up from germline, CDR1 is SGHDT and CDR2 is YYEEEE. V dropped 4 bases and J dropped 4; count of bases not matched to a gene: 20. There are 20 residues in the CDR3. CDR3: CASSRTGLAVRDHTADTQYF. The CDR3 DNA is TGTGCCAGCAGCCGGACGGGACTAGCGGTGAGGGATCATACGGCAGATACGCAGTATTTT.

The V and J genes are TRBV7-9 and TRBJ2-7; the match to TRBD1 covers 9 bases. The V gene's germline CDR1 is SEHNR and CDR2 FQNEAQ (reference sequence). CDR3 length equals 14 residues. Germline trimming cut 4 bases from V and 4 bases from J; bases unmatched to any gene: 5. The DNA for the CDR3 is TGTGCCAGCAGCTGGACAGGGGCACGGTACGAGCAGTACTTC. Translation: CASSWTGARYEQYF.

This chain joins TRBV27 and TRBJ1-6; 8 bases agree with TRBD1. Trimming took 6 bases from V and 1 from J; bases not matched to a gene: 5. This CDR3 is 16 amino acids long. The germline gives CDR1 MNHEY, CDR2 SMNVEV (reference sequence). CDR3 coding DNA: TGTGCCAGCAGGCCGACAGGGGCGTCCTATAATTCACCCCTCCACTTT. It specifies CASRPTGASYNSPLHF.

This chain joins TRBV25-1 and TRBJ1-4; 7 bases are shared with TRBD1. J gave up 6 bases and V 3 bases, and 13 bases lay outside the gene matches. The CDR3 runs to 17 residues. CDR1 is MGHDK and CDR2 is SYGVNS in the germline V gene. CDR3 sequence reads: CASSEGGGARGDEKLFF. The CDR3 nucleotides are TGTGCCAGCAGTGAGGGAGGGGGCGCGAGGGGGGATGAAAAACTGTTTTTT.

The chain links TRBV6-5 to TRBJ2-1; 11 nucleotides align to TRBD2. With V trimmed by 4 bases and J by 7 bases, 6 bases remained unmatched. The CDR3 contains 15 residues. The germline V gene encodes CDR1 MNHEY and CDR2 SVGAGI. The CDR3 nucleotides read TGTGCCAGCAGTTTTCGGGGACTAGCGGCTAATGAGCAGTTCTTC. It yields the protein CASSFRGLAANEQFF.

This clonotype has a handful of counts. The CDR3 region has the DNA TGCAGTGCTAGAGAAGTTTATGAGCAGTTCTTC. Its translation is CSAREVYEQFF. V usage is TRBV20-1 and J usage is TRBJ2-5, with D uncertain. The tail of the sequence fits TRBJ2-1 better, so the J call may be wrong. CDR3 length equals 11 residues. The germline V gene encodes CDR1 DFQATT and CDR2 SNEGSKA (reference sequence).

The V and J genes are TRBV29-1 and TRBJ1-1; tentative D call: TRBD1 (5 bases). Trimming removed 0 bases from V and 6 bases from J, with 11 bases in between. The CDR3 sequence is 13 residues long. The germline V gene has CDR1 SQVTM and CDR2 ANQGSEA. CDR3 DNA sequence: TGCAGCGTTGAAGAGAGGGGTCTCTCTGAAGCTTTCTTT. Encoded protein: CSVEERGLSEAFF.

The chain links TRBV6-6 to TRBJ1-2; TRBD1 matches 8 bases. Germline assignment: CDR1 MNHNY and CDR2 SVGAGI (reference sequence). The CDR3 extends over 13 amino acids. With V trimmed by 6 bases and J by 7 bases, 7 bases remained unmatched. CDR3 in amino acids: CASRFRGRGGYTF. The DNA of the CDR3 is TGTGCCAGCAGATTCAGGGGGCGCGGTGGCTACACCTTC.

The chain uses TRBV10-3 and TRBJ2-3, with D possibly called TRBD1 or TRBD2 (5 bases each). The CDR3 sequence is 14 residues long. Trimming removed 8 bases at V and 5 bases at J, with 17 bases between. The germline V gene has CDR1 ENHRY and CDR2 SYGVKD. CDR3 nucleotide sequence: TGTGCCATCCCCGGGCAGGGAGAGGGAGATACGCAGTATTTT. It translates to CAIPGQGEGDTQYF.

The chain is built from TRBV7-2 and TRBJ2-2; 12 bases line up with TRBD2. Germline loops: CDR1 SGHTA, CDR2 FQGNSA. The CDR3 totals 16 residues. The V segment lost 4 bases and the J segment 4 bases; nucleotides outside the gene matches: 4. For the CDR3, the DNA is TGTGCCAGCAGCTCCCTAGCGGGAGGGGTCACCGGGGAGCTGTTTTTT. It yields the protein CASSSLAGGVTGELFF.

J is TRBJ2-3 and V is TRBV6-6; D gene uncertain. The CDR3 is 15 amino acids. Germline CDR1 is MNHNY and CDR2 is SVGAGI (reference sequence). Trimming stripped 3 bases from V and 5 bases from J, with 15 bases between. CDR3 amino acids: CASSYSTAVRDTQYF. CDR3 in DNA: TGTGCCAGCAGTTATTCTACAGCAGTACGAGATACGCAGTATTTT.

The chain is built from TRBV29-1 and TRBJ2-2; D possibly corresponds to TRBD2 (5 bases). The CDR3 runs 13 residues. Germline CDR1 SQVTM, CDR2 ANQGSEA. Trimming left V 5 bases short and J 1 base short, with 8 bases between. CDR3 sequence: CSVLRENTGELFF. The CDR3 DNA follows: TGCAGCGTTCTACGGGAGAACACCGGGGAGCTGTTTTTT.

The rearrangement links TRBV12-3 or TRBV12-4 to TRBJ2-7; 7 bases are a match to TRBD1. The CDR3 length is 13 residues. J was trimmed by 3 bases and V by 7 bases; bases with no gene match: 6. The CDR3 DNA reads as TGTGCCAGCATGGGGACAGAGTTCTACGAGCAGTACTTC. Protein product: CASMGTEFYEQYF.

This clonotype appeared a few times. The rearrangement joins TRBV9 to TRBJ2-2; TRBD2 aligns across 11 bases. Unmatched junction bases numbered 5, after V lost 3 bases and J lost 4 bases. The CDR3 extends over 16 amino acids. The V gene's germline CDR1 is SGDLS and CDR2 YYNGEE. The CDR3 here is CASSASSGGITGELFF. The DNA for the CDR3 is TGTGCCAGCAGCGCGTCTAGCGGGGGGATCACCGGGGAGCTGTTTTTT.

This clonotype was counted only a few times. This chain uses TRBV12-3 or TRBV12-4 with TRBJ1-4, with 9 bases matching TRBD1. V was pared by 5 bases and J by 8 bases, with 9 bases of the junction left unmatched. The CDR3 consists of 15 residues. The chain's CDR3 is CASSLTGTGKEKLFF. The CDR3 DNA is TGTGCCAGCAGTCTTACCGGGACAGGGAAAGAAAAACTGTTTTTT.